This T cell receptor (beta chain) was captured in a study of OX40 agonist ivuxolimab in advanced cancers. Overall study context: Clinicians treated patients with ivuxolimab, an agonistic anti-OX40 (CD134) antibody.

Study outcomes and limitations: The CD4+ and CD8+ T cells in the blood had expanded clonally by week 6 at 0.1 to 3.0 mg/kg. On average, a greater number of expanded clones characterised CD8+ T cells relative to CD4+. Determination of antigen specificity was not performed for the expanded peripheral T cells.

Sequencing was performed with immunoSEQ multiplex PCR; in TCRdb, only in-frame clones are kept and a portion is missing. The data show approximately 12,000 clones, around 74% seen once. Comments on this clone: Its target is not known.

The V segment lost 4 bases and the J segment 2 bases; nucleotides outside the gene matches: 6. The CDR3 consists of 16 residues. Germline loops: CDR1 PRHDT, CDR2 FYEKMQ (reference sequence). This chain uses TRBV13 with TRBJ2-7; 12 bases map to TRBD2. The sequences come from CD4+ or CD8+ T cells sorted from blood, collected in a trial of the OX40 agonist ivuxolimab. This receptor was obtained from an adult with an advanced solid tumor such as melanoma, head and neck, liver or kidney cancer. In DNA form, the CDR3 reads TGTGCCAGCAGCTCCCAGCTAGCGGGAGGGCCCTACGAGCAGTACGTC. It codes for CASSSQLAGGPYEQYV.